This TCR beta chain is from a study of T cells expressing NK-cell markers. Study details: Cells sorted as CD3+CD56+NKG2C+, CD3+CD56+NKG2C- and CD3+CD56-NKG2C+ T cells supplied the TCR beta repertoires. With respect to HCMV, seven of the eight sequenced donors were seropositive, and one was seronegative. Study results and limitations: In several donors, these clonotypes also led the CD3+CD56-NKG2C+ fraction.

Turning to this clonotype: No antigen is known for it.

The authors generated TCR beta cDNA through 5'RACE template switching with UMIs. From its re-call of the 5' RACE reads, TCRdb lists each CDR3 protein once, without DNA. This table holds around 550,000 distinct CDR3 sequences. The CDR3 is 13 amino acids. Per the germline V gene, CDR1 is SEHNR and CDR2 is FQNEAQ (reference sequence). V is TRBV7-9 and J is TRBJ2-3. This clonotype originated in a man aged 18 to 35 in good health. The sample consisted of blood T cells: a sorted CD56 or NKG2C T cell subset, CD4+ or CD8+ T cells, or bulk PBMC T cells (not recorded which). CDR3 loop: CAITSGFRDTQYF.